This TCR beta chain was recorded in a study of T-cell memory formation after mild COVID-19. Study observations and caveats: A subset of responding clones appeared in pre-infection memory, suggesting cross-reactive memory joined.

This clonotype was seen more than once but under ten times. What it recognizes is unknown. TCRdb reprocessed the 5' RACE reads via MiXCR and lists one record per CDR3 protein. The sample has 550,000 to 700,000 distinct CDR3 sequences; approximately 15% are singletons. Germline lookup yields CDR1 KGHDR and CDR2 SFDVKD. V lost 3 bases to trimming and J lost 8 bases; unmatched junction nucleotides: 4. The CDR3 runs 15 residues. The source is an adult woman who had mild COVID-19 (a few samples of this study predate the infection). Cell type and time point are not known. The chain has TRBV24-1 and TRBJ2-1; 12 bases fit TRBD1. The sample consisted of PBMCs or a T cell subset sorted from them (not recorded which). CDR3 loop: CATSDAGQGAYEQFF. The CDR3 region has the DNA TGTGCCACCAGTGATGCGGGACAGGGGGCCTATGAGCAGTTCTTC.